The 10 T cell receptor beta chains listed next were all sequenced from one sample in a study of shared clonotypes between healthy human individuals. Here immunoSEQ multiplex PCR was the method, and the copy in TCRdb shows in-frame clones only, minus some. Of approximately 2.4 million clones listed, approximately 96% were seen once; the top ten hold 0.1% to 0.15%. The sequenced sample consisted of naive CD4+ T cells sorted from blood. Subset defined: CD45RA+ positively selected. These receptor sequences come from a man between 18 and 35 years old in good health.

The chain couples TRBV6-5 to TRBJ1-2, with D unresolved. The CDR3 sequence is 15 residues long. The germline V and J ends were trimmed by 0 bases and 6 bases, with 14 bases remaining between them. CDR1 MNHEY and CDR2 SVGAGI come from the germline V gene. The CDR3 is CASSYSKESANGYTF. In DNA, the CDR3 is TGTGCCAGCAGTTACTCGAAGGAGAGTGCAAATGGCTACACCTTC.

Concerning this clone: Other DNA sequences from this sample encode an identical CDR3 as well. This chain joins TRBV10-3 and TRBJ1-1; perhaps TRBD1 as D (6 bases). The CDR3 is 15 residues long. The germline gives CDR1 ENHRY, CDR2 SYGVKD. V lost 0 bases, J lost 8 bases, and 16 bases lay in between. The CDR3 bases are TGTGCCATCAGTGAGTCGGTCATCAGGGGCACCGAAGCTTTCTTT. As protein: CAISESVIRGTEAFF.

This sequence joins TRBV11-3 and TRBJ1-1; D remains unclear. V gave up 0 bases and J gave up 2 bases, with 10 bases separating them. Looked up from germline, CDR1 is SGHNT and CDR2 is YENEEA. CDR3 length: 15 amino acids. CDR3 nucleotide sequence: TGTGCCAGCAGCTTAGATGGGGAGGGTAACACTGAAGCTTTCTTT. The encoded protein is CASSLDGEGNTEAFF. The full variable domain, with the rest looked up from reference TRBV11-3 and TRBJ1-1, is EAGVVQSPRYKIIEKKQPVAFWCNPISGHNTLYWYLQNLGQGPELLIRYENEEAVDDSQLPKDRFSAERLKGVDSTLKIQPAELGDSAVYLCASSLDGEGNTEAFFGQGTRLTVV.

This chain uses TRBV5-1 with TRBJ1-2; tentative D call: TRBD1 (5 bases). Germline CDR1 SGHRS, CDR2 YFSETQ. The length of the CDR3 is 14 residues. V was shortened by 10 bases and J by 5 bases, with 21 bases between the two germline ends. The CDR3: CASSMGVGVYGYTF. CDR3 nucleotides: TGCGCCTCCTCAATGGGTGTAGGGGTTTATGGCTACACCTTC.

For this clone: Additional DNA sequences in this sample encode the identical CDR3. The chain employs TRBV27 and TRBJ2-6; D gene uncertain. V shed 2 bases and J shed 0 bases, with 2 bases lying between them. The CDR3 loop spans 14 amino acids. Germline V lookup: CDR1 MNHEY, CDR2 SMNVEV (reference sequence). In DNA form, the CDR3 reads TGTGCCAGCAGTTTACTCTCTGGGGCCAACGTCCTGACTTTC. Translating it yields CASSLLSGANVLTF.

V gene TRBV18 combines with J gene TRBJ2-7; 8 bases fit TRBD1. J gave up 0 bases and V 3 bases, and 4 bases lay outside the gene matches. Per germline, CDR1 KGHSH and CDR2 LQKENI. This CDR3 is 15 amino acids long. Here the CDR3 DNA reads TGTGCCAGCTCACCGGGACAGGTCACCTCCTACGAGCAGTACTTC. It translates to CASSPGQVTSYEQYF.

The rearrangement joins TRBV10-1 to TRBJ2-3; D might be TRBD1 (6 bases). CDR1 and CDR2 (germline): WNHNN, SYGVQD (reference sequence). CDR3 length equals 13 residues. V was shortened by 8 bases and J by 2 bases, with 11 bases between the two germline ends. The CDR3 nucleotides are TGCGCCAGCGCGGCAGGGGACACAGATACGCAGTATTTT. Its translation: CASAAGDTDTQYF.

Worth noting for this clone: The same CDR3 arises from other DNA sequences in this sample as well. The chain has TRBV19 and TRBJ1-6; TRBD1 agrees at 8 bases. With 5 bases clipped from V and 4 bases from J, the junction kept 7 bases outside the gene matches. The germline V gene has CDR1 LNHDA and CDR2 SQIVND (reference sequence). CDR3 size: 16 residues. CDR3 nucleotides: TGTGCCAGTAGTCCCAGGACAGGGAAGTATAATTCACCCCTCCACTTT. Translation: CASSPRTGKYNSPLHF.

The genes are TRBV5-1 and TRBJ1-1; 11 bases agree with TRBD1. Germline trimming cut 2 bases from V and 4 bases from J; bases unmatched to any gene: 7. This CDR3 spans 16 amino acids. Germline assignment: CDR1 SGHRS and CDR2 YFSETQ. The DNA of the CDR3 is TGCGCCAGCAGCTTTACTCCCGGGACAGGGGGCACTGAAGCTTTCTTT. It yields the protein CASSFTPGTGGTEAFF.

This clone appeared once. The chain uses TRBV10-3 and TRBJ2-5; 11 bases are a match to TRBD1. The V and J ends lost 0 bases and 4 bases, in that order; junction bases with no gene match: 4. Per the germline V gene, CDR1 is ENHRY and CDR2 is SYGVKD. The CDR3 extends over 16 amino acids. The DNA of the CDR3 is TGTGCCATCAGTGAGTCCGGACAGGGGGCTGGAGAGACCCAGTACTTC. Its translation is CAISESGQGAGETQYF.